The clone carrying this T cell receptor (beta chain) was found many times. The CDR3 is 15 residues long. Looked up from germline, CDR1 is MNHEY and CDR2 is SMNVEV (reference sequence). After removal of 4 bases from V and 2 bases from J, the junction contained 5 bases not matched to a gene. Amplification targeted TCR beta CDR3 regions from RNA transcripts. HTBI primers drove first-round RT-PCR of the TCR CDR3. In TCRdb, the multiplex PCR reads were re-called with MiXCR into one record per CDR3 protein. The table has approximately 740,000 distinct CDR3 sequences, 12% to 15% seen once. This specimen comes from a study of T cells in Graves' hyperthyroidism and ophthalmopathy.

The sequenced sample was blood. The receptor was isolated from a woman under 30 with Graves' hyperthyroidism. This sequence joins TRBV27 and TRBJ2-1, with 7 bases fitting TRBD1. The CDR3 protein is CASSSPGQTYNEQFF. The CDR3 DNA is TGTGCCAGCAGTTCTCCGGGACAGACCTACAATGAGCAGTTCTTC.